Listed below are T cell receptor beta chains from one sample, sequenced in a study of a mutant IDH1 vaccine in newly diagnosed glioma. The repertoire was sequenced with immunoSEQ multiplex PCR; TCRdb's copy has only in-frame clones and lacks some. The sample carries about 100,000 clones, roughly 77% recorded once. Sequencing used PBMCs, obtained from a glioma patient treated with radiotherapy, temozolomide or both. These receptor sequences come from a man in his forties with glioma. Each CDR3 is given with its conserved first and last residue. Each record gives: clone size, V gene, J gene, D gene, CDR3 protein, CDR3 DNA. The D gene is left open where the match is weak. The size entry is marked missing in some rows and otherwise reads once, few, many or a size class.

.	TRBV7-2	TRBJ1-6	TRBD1	CASSSGQGSNSPLHF	TGTGCCAGCAGCTCAGGACAGGGGAGCAATTCACCCCTCCACTTT
.	TRBV30	TRBJ1-4	.	CAWRQSQRWGEKLFF	TGTGCCTGGAGACAATCCCAGAGATGGGGAGAAAAACTGTTTTTT
.	TRBV19	TRBJ2-1	TRBD2	CASSNSGGSYNEQFF	TGTGCCAGTAGTAATAGCGGGGGCTCCTACAATGAGCAGTTCTTC
.	TRBV6-6	TRBJ1-1	TRBD1	CASSYSDRWGTEAFF	TGTGCCAGCAGTTACTCGGACAGGTGGGGCACTGAAGCTTTCTTT
.	TRBV7-7	TRBJ2-7	.	CASRQGISGRGGPFFRYEQYF	TGTGCTAGCAGACAGGGAATCTCAGGTCGGGGAGGGCCATTCTTTCGTTACGAGCAGTACTTC
.	TRBV18	TRBJ2-4	.	CASSPLTGGETVIQYF	TGTGCCAGCTCACCACTTACAGGGGGGGAAACCGTCATTCAGTACTTC
.	TRBV29-1	TRBJ2-1	.	CSVEIVGQYYNEQFF	TGCAGCGTTGAAATAGTAGGACAGTACTACAATGAGCAGTTCTTC
few	TRBV15	TRBJ1-4	.	CATSRGGEKLFF	TGTGCCACCAGCAGAGGGGGGGAAAAACTGTTTTTT
few	TRBV30	TRBJ2-4	.	CAWSGGAKNIQYF	TGTGCCTGGAGTGGGGGAGCCAAAAACATTCAGTACTTC
.	TRBV7-9	TRBJ2-1	.	CASSGFVLEQFF	TGTGCCAGCAGCGGGTTCGTTCTTGAGCAGTTCTTC
.	TRBV28	TRBJ2-5	.	CATRGAGGETQYF	TGTGCCACCCGAGGGGCAGGGGGGGAGACCCAGTACTTC
.	TRBV12-5	TRBJ2-7	.	CASASVQGTASYEQYF	TGTGCTAGTGCTTCAGTACAGGGAACGGCCTCCTACGAGCAGTACTTC
once	TRBV9	TRBJ1-1	.	CASSLGQNTEAFF	TGTGCCAGCAGCCTAGGACAGAACACTGAAGCTTTCTTT
.	TRBV19	TRBJ1-5	.	CASSPREGGNQPQHF	TGTGCCAGTAGTCCCCGGGAGGGCGGCAATCAGCCCCAGCATTTT
few	TRBV9	TRBJ2-2	.	CASSAVEPGELFF	TGTGCCAGCAGCGCAGTTGAACCCGGGGAGCTGTTTTTT
.	TRBV2	TRBJ2-3	.	CASSSGTDTQYF	TGTGCCAGCAGTTCAGGGACAGATACGCAGTATTTT
few	TRBV5-1	TRBJ1-2	.	CASSFGGLGPSDGYTF	TGCGCCAGCAGCTTCGGGGGGCTCGGCCCTAGTGACGGCTACACCTTC
.	TRBV5-6	TRBJ2-7	.	CASSPGQSPALEQYF	TGTGCCAGCAGCCCCGGACAGTCTCCAGCACTGGAGCAGTACTTC
.	TRBV7-9	TRBJ2-1	TRBD2	CASSSGTSASEQFF	TGTGCCAGCAGCTCCGGGACTAGCGCCTCTGAGCAGTTCTTC
.	TRBV15	TRBJ2-3	.	CATAEHAYDTQYF	TGTGCCACCGCTGAACACGCATATGATACGCAGTATTTT
.	TRBV7-2	TRBJ2-7	.	CASSPQGASYEQYF	TGTGCCAGCAGCCCCCAGGGAGCCTCCTACGAGCAGTACTTC
.	TRBV28	TRBJ2-7	.	CASSLGSYEQYF	TGTGCCAGCAGTTTAGGCAGCTACGAGCAGTACTTC
few	TRBV4-2	TRBJ2-1	.	CASTPELSSPSYNEQFF	TGTGCCAGCACCCCGGAACTTAGCTCCCCTTCCTACAATGAGCAGTTCTTC
.	TRBV30	TRBJ1-2	.	CAWSVLTGVAGYTF	TGTGCCTGGAGTGTACTAACGGGCGTGGCGGGCTACACCTTC
.	TRBV19	TRBJ2-7	.	CASSTPGEQYF	TGTGCCAGTAGTACCCCCGGCGAGCAGTACTTC